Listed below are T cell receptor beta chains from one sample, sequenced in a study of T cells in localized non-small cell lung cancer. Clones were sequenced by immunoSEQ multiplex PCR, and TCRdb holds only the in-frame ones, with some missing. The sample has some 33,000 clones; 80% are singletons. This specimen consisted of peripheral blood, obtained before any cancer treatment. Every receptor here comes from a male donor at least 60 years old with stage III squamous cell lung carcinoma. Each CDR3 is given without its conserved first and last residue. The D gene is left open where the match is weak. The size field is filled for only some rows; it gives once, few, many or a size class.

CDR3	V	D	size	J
ASSRSFTGGDQPQH	TRBV7-8	TRBD1	.	TRBJ1-5
ASRLATASTDTQY	TRBV19	.	.	TRBJ2-3
ASSLMGGIGTGELF	TRBV28	.	once	TRBJ2-2
ASSLSDYNEQF	TRBV27	.	once	TRBJ2-1
ASSPRPLNTEAF	TRBV18	.	.	TRBJ1-1
ATSSRTGAHRLAF	TRBV15	TRBD1	.	TRBJ1-1
ASSLGPTYGYT	TRBV27	.	.	TRBJ1-2
SAMVYGEQF	TRBV20-1	.	.	TRBJ2-1
ASSQEMGLFPQY	TRBV4-3	.	.	TRBJ2-5
ASSPGTDYGYT	TRBV28	.	.	TRBJ1-2
ASPPRGKNTEAF	TRBV28	.	.	TRBJ1-1
ASSGSENTEAF	TRBV18	.	.	TRBJ1-1
ASSPLLRGETHEQF	TRBV5-6	TRBD2	.	TRBJ2-1
ASSTRHSGNTIY	TRBV27	.	once	TRBJ1-3
ASSIGDRGREAF	TRBV7-2	TRBD1	.	TRBJ1-1
ASSQSRDSNEKLF	TRBV18	.	.	TRBJ1-4
ASSQRYGSSTDTQY	TRBV4-3	.	.	TRBJ2-3
ASSWGPGLGEKLF	TRBV5-6	.	.	TRBJ1-4
ASRPRGGSMETQY	TRBV27	TRBD2	.	TRBJ2-5
ASSQDSIQGTDTQY	TRBV4-2	.	.	TRBJ2-3
ASSIGAATEAF	TRBV19	.	.	TRBJ1-1
ASSSAMGTEAF	TRBV27	.	.	TRBJ1-1
ASRLPGQDTQY	TRBV5-1	.	.	TRBJ2-3
ASVLDRGPGANVLT	TRBV2	TRBD1	.	TRBJ2-6
ASSLRLAGFYEQY	TRBV7-9	TRBD2	once	TRBJ2-7
ASSQGTSGGNRQTQY	TRBV7-2	TRBD2	.	TRBJ2-5
ASSFWSGRDTQY	TRBV7-2	.	.	TRBJ2-3
ASSSDRSFQGYT	TRBV5-1	TRBD1	.	TRBJ1-2
AALAPASSLSLEREQY	TRBV28	.	.	TRBJ2-7
ASGEEAWNTGELF	TRBV9	.	.	TRBJ2-2
ASSYSQDPGNTIY	TRBV6-6	.	.	TRBJ1-3
ATPGAGNTIY	TRBV2	.	.	TRBJ1-3
ASSLDLVAEETQY	TRBV5-4	.	.	TRBJ2-5
ASSQERASEGTIY	TRBV4-3	.	once	TRBJ1-3
ASSFRDRSYEQY	TRBV5-6	TRBD1	.	TRBJ2-7
ASSYKRNTEAF	TRBV6-5	.	once	TRBJ1-1
ASSSTWGEQY	TRBV7-2	.	once	TRBJ2-7